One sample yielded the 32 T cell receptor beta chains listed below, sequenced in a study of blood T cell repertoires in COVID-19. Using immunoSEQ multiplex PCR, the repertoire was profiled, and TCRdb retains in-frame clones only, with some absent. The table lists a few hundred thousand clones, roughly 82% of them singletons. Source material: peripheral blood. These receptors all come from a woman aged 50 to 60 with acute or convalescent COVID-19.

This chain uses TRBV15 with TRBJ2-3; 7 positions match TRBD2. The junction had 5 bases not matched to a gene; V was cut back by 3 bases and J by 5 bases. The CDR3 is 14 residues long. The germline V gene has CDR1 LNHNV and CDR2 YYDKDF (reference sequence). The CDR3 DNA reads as TGTGCCACCAGCAGGCCTAGCGGTGGAGATACGCAGTATTTT. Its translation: CATSRPSGGDTQYF.

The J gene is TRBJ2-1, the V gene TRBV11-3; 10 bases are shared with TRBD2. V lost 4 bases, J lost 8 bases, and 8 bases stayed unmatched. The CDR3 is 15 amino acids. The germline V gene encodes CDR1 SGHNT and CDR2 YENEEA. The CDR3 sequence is CASSSGLARGDEQFF. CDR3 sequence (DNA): TGTGCCAGCAGCTCGGGACTAGCGCGGGGGGATGAGCAGTTCTTC. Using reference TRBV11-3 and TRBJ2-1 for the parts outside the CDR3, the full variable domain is EAGVVQSPRYKIIEKKQPVAFWCNPISGHNTLYWYLQNLGQGPELLIRYENEEAVDDSQLPKDRFSAERLKGVDSTLKIQPAELGDSAVYLCASSSGLARGDEQFFGPGTRLTVL.

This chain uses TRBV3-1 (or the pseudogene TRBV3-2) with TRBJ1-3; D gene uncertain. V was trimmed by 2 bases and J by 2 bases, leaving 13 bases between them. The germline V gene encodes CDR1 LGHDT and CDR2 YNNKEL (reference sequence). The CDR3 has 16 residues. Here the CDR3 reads CASSQRAVLPGNTIYF. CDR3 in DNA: TGTGCCAGCAGCCAAAGAGCGGTCTTGCCTGGAAACACCATATATTTT.

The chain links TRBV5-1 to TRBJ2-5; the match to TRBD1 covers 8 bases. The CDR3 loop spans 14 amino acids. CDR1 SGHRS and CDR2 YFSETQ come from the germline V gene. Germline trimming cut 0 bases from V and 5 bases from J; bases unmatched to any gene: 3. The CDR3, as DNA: TGCGCCAGCAGCTTGGGCAGGGGGCTGGAGACCCAGTACTTC. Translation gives CASSLGRGLETQYF. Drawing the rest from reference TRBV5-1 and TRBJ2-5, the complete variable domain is KAGVTQTPRYLIKTRGQQVTLSCSPISGHRSVSWYQQTPGQGLQFLFEYFSETQRNKGNFPGRFSGRQFSNSRSEMNVSTLELGDSALYLCASSLGRGLETQYFGPGTRLLVL.

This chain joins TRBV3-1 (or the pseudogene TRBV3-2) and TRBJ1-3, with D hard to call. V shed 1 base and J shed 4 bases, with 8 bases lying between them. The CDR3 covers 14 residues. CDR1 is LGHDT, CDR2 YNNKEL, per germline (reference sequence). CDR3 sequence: CASSQGWQGNTIYF. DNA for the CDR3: TGTGCCAGCAGCCAAGGTTGGCAGGGAAACACCATATATTTT.

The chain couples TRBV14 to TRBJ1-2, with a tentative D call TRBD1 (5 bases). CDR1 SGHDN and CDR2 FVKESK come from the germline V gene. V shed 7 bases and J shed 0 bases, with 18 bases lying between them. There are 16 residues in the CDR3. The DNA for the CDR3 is TGTGCCAGCAATTGGGGCAGCCGGATTCCTAACTATGGCTACACCTTC. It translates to CASNWGSRIPNYGYTF.

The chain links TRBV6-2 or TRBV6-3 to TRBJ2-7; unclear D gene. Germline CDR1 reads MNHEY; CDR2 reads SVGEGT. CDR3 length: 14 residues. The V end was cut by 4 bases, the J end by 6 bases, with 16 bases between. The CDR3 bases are TGTGCCAGCAGTTCCCCAGCGAGGCCAACCGAGCAGTACTTC. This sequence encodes CASSSPARPTEQYF.

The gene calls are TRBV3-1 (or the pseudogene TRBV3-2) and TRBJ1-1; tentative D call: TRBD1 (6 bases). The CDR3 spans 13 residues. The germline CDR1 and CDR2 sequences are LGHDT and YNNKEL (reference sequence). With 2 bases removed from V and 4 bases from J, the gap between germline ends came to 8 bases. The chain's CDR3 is CASSQTGTTEAFF. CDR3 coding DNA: TGTGCCAGCAGCCAAACAGGGACCACTGAAGCTTTCTTT.

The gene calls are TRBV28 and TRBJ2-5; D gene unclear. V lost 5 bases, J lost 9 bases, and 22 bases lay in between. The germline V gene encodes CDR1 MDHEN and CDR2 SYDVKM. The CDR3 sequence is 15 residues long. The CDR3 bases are TGTGCCAGCAGTGCCCCTTCATGGCAGAAGATCGCCCAGTACTTC. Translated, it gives CASSAPSWQKIAQYF.

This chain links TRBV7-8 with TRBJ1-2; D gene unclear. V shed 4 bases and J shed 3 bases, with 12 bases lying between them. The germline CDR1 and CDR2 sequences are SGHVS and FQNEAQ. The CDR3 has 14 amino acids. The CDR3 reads CASSYGGTHYGYTF. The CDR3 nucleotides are TGTGCCAGCAGCTACGGAGGCACCCACTATGGCTACACCTTC.

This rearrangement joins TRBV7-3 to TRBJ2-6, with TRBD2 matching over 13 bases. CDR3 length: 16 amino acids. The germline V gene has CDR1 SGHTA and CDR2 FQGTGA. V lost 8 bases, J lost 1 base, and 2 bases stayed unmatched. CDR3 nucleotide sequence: TGTGCCAGCGGGACTAGCGGGACGTCTGGGGCCAACGTCCTGACTTTC. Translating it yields CASGTSGTSGANVLTF.

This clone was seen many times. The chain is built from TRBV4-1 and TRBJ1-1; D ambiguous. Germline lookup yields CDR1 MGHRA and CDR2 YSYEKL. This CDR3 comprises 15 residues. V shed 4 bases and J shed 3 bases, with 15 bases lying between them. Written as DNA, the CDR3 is TGCGCCAGCAGCCGCCCCGATAAAGAGGACACTGAAGCTTTCTTT. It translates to CASSRPDKEDTEAFF.

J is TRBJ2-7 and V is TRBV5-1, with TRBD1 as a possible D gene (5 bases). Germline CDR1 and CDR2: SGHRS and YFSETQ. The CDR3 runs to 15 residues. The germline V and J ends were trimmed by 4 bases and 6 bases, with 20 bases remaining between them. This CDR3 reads CASSEPNRPRGEQYF. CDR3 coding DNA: TGCGCCAGCAGCGAACCAAACCGCCCTAGGGGCGAGCAGTACTTC.

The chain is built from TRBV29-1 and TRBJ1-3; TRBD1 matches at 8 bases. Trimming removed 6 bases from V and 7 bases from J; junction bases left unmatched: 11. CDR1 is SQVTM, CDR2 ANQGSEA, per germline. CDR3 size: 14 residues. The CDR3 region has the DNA TGCAGCGTCCTTTTAGACAGGGGAGGTAACACCATATATTTT. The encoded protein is CSVLLDRGGNTIYF.

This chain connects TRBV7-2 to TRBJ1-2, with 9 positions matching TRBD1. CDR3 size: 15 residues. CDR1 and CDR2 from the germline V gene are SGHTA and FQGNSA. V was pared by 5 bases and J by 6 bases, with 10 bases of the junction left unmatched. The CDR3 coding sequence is TGTGCCAGCAGCGCCCGAACCGGGACAGGGAATGGCTACACCTTC. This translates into CASSARTGTGNGYTF.

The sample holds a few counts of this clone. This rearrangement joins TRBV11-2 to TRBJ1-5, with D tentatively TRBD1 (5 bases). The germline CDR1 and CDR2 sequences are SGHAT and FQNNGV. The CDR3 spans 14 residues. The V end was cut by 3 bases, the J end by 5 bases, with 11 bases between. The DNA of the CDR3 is TGTGCCAGCAGCTTTTCTGGGGCGGATCAGCCCCAGCATTTT. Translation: CASSFSGADQPQHF.

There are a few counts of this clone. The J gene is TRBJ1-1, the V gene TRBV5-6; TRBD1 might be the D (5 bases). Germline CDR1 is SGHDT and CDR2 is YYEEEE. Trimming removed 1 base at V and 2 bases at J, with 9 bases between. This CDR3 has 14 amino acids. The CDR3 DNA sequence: TGTGCCAGCAGCTTGCGGGGGATTAACACTGAAGCTTTCTTT. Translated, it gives CASSLRGINTEAFF.

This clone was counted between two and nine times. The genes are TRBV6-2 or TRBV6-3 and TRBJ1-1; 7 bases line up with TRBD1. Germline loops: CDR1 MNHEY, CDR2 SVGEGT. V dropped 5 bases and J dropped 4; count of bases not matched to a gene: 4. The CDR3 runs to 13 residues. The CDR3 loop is CASSDGTATEAFF. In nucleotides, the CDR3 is TGTGCCAGCAGTGACGGGACAGCCACTGAAGCTTTCTTT.

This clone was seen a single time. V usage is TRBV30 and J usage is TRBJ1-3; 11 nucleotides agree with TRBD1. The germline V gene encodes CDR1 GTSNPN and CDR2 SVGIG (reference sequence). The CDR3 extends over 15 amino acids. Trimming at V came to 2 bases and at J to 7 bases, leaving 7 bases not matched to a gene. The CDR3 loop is CAWSPIGQGANTIYF. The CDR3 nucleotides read TGTGCCTGGAGTCCAATTGGACAGGGGGCGAACACCATATATTTT.

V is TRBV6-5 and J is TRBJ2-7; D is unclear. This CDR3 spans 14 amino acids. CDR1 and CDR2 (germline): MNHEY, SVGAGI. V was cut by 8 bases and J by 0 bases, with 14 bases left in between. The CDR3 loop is CASLDQDTSYEQYF. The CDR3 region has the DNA TGTGCCAGCTTGGATCAAGACACCTCCTACGAGCAGTACTTC.

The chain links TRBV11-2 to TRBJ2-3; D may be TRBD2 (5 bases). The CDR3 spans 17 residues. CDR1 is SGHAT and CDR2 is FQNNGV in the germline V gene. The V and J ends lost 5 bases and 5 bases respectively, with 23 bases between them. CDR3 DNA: TGTGCCAGCAGCCCCGACCAATGGGGAAATCGGGGAGATACGCAGTATTTT. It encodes CASSPDQWGNRGDTQYF. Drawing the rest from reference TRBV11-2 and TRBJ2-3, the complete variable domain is EAGVAQSPRYKIIEKRQSVAFWCNPISGHATLYWYQQILGQGPKLLIQFQNNGVVDDSQLPKDRFSAERLKGVDSTLKIQPAKLEDSAVYLCASSPDQWGNRGDTQYFGPGTRLTVL.

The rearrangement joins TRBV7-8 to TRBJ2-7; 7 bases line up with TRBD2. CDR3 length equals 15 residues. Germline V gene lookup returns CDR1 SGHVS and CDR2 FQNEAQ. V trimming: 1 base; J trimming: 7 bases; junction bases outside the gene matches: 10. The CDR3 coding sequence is TGTGCCAGCAGCTTAGTGGGGGGGACTCCCGGGGAGCAGTACTTC. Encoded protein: CASSLVGGTPGEQYF.

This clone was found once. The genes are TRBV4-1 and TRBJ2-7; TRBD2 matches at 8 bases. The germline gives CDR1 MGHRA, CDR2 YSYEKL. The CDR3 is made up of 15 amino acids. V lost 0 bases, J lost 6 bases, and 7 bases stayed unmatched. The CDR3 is CASSQDMSGRAEQYF. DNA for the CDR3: TGCGCCAGCAGCCAAGATATGAGCGGGAGAGCCGAGCAGTACTTC.

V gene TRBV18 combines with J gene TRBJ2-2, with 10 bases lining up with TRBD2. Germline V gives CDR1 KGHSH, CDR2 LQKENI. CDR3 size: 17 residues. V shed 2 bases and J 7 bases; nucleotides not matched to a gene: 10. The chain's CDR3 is CASSPSTLAGVHGELFF. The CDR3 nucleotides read TGTGCCAGCTCACCAAGTACGCTAGCGGGAGTTCACGGGGAGCTGTTTTTT.

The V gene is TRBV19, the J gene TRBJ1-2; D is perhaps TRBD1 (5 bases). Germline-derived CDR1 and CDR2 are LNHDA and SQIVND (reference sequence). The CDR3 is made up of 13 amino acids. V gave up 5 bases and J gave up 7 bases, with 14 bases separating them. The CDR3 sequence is CASSHRDLSGYTF. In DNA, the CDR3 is TGTGCCAGTAGTCACCGGGACTTATCTGGCTACACCTTC.

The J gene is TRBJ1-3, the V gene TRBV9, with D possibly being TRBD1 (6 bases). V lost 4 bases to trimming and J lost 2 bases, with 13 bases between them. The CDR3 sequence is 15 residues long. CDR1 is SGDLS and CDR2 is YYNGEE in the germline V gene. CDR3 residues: CASSPTQGTGNTIYF. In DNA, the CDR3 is TGTGCCAGCAGCCCTACACAGGGAACTGGAAACACCATATATTTT.

Here the CDR3 DNA reads TGTGCCACCAGCAGAGGGGGAGCGGGAGGTCGAGAGACCCAGTACTTC. Amino acids: CATSRGGAGGRETQYF. The chain uses TRBV15 and TRBJ2-5; 9 bases line up with TRBD2. Germline CDR1 and CDR2: LNHNV and YYDKDF (reference sequence). The CDR3 has 16 amino acids. V lost 1 base to trimming and J lost 4 bases; unmatched junction nucleotides: 7.

CDR3 residues: CASSVQANTDTQYF. Written as DNA, the CDR3 is TGTGCCAGCAGTGTTCAAGCTAACACAGATACGCAGTATTTT. The chain joins TRBV2 to TRBJ2-3; no reliable D call. CDR3 length: 14 residues. In germline, CDR1 is SNHLY, CDR2 FYNNEI. V was cut by 4 bases and J by 2 bases, with 10 bases left in between. The complete variable domain, with remaining parts taken from reference TRBV2 and TRBJ2-3, reads EPEVTQTPSHQVTQMGQEVILRCVPISNHLYFYWYRQILGQKVEFLVSFYNNEISEKSEIFDDQFSVERPDGSNFTLKIRSTKLEDSAMYFCASSVQANTDTQYFGPGTRLTVL.

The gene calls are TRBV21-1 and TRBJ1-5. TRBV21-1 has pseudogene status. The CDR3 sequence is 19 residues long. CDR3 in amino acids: CASSKDVKSGTNSNQPQHF. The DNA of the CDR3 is TGTGCCAGCAGCAAAGACGTAAAGAGCGGGACAAATAGCAATCAGCCCCAGCATTTT.

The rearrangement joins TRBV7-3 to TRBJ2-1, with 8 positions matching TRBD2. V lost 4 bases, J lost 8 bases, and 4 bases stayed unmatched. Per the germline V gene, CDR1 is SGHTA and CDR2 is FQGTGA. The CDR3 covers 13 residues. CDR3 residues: CASSSGGAHEQFF. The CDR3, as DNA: TGTGCCAGCAGCTCCGGGGGGGCCCATGAGCAGTTCTTC.

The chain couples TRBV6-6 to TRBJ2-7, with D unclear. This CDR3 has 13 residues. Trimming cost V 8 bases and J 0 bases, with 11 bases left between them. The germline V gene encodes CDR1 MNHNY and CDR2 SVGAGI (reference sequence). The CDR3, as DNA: TGTGCCAGCTTCGAGCTAAACTCCTACGAGCAGTACTTC. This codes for CASFELNSYEQYF.

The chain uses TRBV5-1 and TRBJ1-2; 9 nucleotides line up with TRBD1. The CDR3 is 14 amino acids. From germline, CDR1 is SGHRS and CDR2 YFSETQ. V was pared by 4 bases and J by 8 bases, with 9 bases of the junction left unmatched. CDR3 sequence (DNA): TGCGCCAGCAGCCCCGGGACAGGGACCTGGGGCTACACCTTC. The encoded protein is CASSPGTGTWGYTF.